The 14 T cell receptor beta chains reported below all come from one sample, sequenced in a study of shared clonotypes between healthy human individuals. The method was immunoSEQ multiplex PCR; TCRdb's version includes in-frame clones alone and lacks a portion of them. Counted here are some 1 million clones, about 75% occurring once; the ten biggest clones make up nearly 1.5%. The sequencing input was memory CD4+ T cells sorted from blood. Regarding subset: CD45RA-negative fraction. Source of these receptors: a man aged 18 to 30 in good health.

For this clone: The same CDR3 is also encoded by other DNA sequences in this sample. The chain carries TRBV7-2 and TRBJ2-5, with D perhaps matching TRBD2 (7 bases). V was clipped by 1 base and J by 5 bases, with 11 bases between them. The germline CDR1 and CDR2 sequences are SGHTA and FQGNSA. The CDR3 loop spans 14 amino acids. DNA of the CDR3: TGTGCCAGCAGCTTAGGGGGGGGCGCGGAGACCCAGTACTTC. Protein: CASSLGGGAETQYF.

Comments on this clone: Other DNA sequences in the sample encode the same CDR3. CDR3 bases: TGTGCCAGCAGCCGGGACAGGGGGCGCGAGCAGTACTTC. Translated: CASSRDRGREQYF. The chain is built from TRBV6-5 and TRBJ2-7; 12 bases line up with TRBD1. Per germline, CDR1 MNHEY and CDR2 SVGAGI. The ends lost 6 bases at V and 6 bases at J; junction bases unmatched: 3. The CDR3 spans 13 residues.

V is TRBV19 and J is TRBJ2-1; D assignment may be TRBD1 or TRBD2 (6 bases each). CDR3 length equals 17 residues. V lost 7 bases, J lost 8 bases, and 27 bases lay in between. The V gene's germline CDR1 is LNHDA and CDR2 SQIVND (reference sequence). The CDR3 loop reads CASKVVGGSSTVDEQFF. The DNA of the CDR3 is TGTGCCAGTAAAGTGGTAGGGGGGAGCTCGACCGTGGATGAGCAGTTCTTC.

The CDR3 DNA reads TGCGCCAGCAGCTCGGGCGGGACAGCCGCCTACGAGCAGTACTTC. This gives the protein CASSSGGTAAYEQYF. V usage is TRBV5-1 and J usage is TRBJ2-7, with D maybe TRBD1 (7 bases). The CDR3 is made up of 15 amino acids. V was trimmed by 3 bases and J by 2 bases, leaving 15 bases between them. CDR1 is SGHRS and CDR2 is YFSETQ in the germline V gene.

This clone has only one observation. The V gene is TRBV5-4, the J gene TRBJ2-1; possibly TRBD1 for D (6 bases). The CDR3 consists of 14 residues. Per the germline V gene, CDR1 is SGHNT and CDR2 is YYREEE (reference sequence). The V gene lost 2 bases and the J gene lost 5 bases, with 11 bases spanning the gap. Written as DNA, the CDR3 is TGTGCCAGCAGCTTTCGGGACACCAACAATGAGCAGTTCTTC. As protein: CASSFRDTNNEQFF.

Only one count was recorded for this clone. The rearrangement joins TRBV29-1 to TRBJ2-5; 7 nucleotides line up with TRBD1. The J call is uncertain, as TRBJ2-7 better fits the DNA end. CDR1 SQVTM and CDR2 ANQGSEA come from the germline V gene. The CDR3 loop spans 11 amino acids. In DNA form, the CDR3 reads TGCAGCGTTGGACAGGGACACGAGCAGTACTTC. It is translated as CSVGQGHEQYF.

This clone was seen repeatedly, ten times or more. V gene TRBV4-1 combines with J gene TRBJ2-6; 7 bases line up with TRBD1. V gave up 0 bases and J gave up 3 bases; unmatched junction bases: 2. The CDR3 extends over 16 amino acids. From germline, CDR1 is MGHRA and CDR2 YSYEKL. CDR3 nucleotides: TGCGCCAGCAGCCAAGAAGGGGGCCATGGGGCCAACGTCCTGACTTTC. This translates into CASSQEGGHGANVLTF.

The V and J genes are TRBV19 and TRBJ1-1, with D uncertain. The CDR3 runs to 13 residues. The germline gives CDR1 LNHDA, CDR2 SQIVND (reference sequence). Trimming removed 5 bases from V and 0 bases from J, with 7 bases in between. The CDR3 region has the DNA TGTGCCAGTAGTCAGTCGTTGAACACTGAAGCTTTCTTT. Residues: CASSQSLNTEAFF.

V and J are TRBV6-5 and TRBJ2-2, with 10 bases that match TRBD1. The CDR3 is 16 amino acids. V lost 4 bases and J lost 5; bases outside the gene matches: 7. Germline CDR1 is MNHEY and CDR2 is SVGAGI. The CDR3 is CASSSRDRGRTGELFF. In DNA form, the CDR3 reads TGTGCCAGCAGTTCCCGGGACAGGGGACGAACCGGGGAGCTGTTTTTT.

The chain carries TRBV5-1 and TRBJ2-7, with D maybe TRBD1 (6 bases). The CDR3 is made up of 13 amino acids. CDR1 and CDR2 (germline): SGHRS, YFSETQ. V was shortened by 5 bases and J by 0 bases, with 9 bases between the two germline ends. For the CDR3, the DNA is TGCGCCAGCAGAGGACAGAGCTCCTACGAGCAGTACTTC. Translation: CASRGQSSYEQYF.

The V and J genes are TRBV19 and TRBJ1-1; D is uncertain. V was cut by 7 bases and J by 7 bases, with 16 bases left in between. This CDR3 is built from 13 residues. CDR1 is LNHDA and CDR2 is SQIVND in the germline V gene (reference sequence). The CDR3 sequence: CASTHPGYGEAFF. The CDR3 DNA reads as TGTGCCAGTACCCACCCCGGCTACGGTGAAGCTTTCTTT.

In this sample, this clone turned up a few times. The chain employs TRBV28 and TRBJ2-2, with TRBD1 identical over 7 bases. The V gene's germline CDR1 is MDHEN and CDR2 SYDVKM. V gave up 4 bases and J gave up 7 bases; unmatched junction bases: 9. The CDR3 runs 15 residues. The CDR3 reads CASSSTGQVGGELFF. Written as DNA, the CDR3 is TGTGCCAGCAGTTCGACCGGACAGGTGGGCGGGGAGCTGTTTTTT.

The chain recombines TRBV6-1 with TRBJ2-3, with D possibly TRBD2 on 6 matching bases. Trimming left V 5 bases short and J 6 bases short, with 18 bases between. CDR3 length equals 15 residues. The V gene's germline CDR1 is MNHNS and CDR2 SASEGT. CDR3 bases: TGTGCCAGCAGTCCCCGGAGGGCTGGGGAGGATACGCAGTATTTT. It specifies CASSPRRAGEDTQYF.

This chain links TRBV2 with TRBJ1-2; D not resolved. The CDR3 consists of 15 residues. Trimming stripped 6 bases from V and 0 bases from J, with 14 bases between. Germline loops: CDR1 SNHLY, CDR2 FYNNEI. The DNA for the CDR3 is TGTGCCAGCAGGCCCGATTCGGCCCCTAACTATGGCTACACCTTC. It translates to CASRPDSAPNYGYTF.